The TCR beta chain under discussion was sequenced for a study of blood T cell repertoires in COVID-19. Profiling relied on immunoSEQ multiplex PCR, and the TCRdb table lists in-frame clones only, not all of them. The sample records about 400,000 clones, over 85% being singletons. Germline CDR1 LGHDT, CDR2 YNNKEL (reference sequence). The V gene lost 4 bases and the J gene lost 9 bases, with 15 bases spanning the gap. CDR3 size: 13 residues. Participants had their cohort set by participant-reported clinical history. The sequencing sample was made of PBMCs or T cells enriched from blood (not recorded which). V gene TRBV3-1 (or the pseudogene TRBV3-2) combines with J gene TRBJ1-2, with unresolved D. The clonotype was recovered from a woman between 25 and 40 years old who had recovered from COVID-19. Here the CDR3 DNA reads TGTGCCAGCAGCCTACTGACGGACGGGAGCTACACCTTC. It codes for CASSLLTDGSYTF.